The present T cell receptor beta chain was sequenced within a study of control samples from healthy donors and cancer patients. The germline CDR1 and CDR2 sequences are SGHDN and FVKESK. There are 15 residues in the CDR3. V lost 0 bases and J 1 base, leaving 4 bases between the germline ends. This table comes from immunoSEQ multiplex PCR, and its TCRdb copy is limited to in-frame clones, with some not included. The sample contains under 200,000 clones, roughly 91% of which appear only once. Sequencing was carried out using blood. The chain is built from TRBV14 and TRBJ1-6; D is unresolved. The TCR was taken from a woman in her 30s in good health. CDR3: CASSQDISYNSPLHF. The CDR3 nucleotides are TGTGCCAGCAGCCAAGACATTTCCTATAATTCACCCCTCCACTTT.